Each of the 15 T cell receptor beta chains below was sequenced from the same sample in a study of blood T cell repertoires in COVID-19. Measured with immunoSEQ multiplex PCR; TCRdb has only the in-frame clones, and not every one. There are 360,000 or so clones in the sample; roughly four fifths occur only once, and around 5.1% lies in the top ten. The sample comprised PBMCs or T cells enriched from blood (not recorded which). The receptors were sampled from a woman aged 45-65 years who had recovered from COVID-19.

CDR3 nucleotide sequence: TGTGCCAGCAGCCCCGGGGGAACAGGGGTCGGTGAGCAGTACTTC. Translating it yields CASSPGGTGVGEQYF. The chain employs TRBV2 and TRBJ2-7; D is possibly TRBD1 (7 bases). The CDR3 is 15 amino acids. The germline CDR1 and CDR2 sequences are SNHLY and FYNNEI. The V gene lost 6 bases and the J gene lost 7 bases, with 22 bases spanning the gap.

The chain links TRBV6-2 or TRBV6-3 to TRBJ2-2, with D perhaps matching TRBD1 (6 bases). This CDR3 is built from 17 residues. The V gene's germline CDR1 is MNHEY and CDR2 SVGEGT. Trimming took 5 bases from V and 5 from J, leaving 21 bases between them. The CDR3 DNA is TGTGCCAGCAGTAGCCCCACAGGGAAAGGGGAGACCGGGGAGCTGTTTTTT. Protein sequence: CASSSPTGKGETGELFF.

The chain has TRBV11-3 and TRBJ1-2, with D possibly TRBD1 on 6 matching bases. Germline-derived CDR1 and CDR2 are SGHNT and YENEEA. V lost 5 bases and J lost 6, with 25 bases in between. The CDR3 loop spans 17 amino acids. The chain's CDR3 is CASSTQIGAGEEDGYTF. The CDR3 nucleotides read TGTGCCAGCAGCACACAGATAGGGGCAGGGGAAGAAGATGGCTACACCTTC.

This chain links TRBV24-1 with TRBJ1-2, with a possible D match to TRBD1 (5 bases). The CDR3 has 13 residues. Per the germline V gene, CDR1 is KGHDR and CDR2 is SFDVKD. Trimming removed 9 bases from V and 8 bases from J, with 18 bases in between. CDR3 nucleotide sequence: TGTGCCACCTCTCCCGACAGTTCATCCGGCTACACCTTC. It yields the protein CATSPDSSSGYTF.

The chain combines TRBV5-5 with TRBJ1-4; TRBD1 agrees at 7 bases. V shed 4 bases, J shed 11 bases, and the junction held 17 bases outside the gene matches. Germline loops: CDR1 SGHKS, CDR2 YYEKEE (reference sequence). The CDR3 spans 16 residues. Written as DNA, the CDR3 is TGTGCCAGCAGCCCCTACCGGGACAGTAGAGGTGGGAAACTGTTTTTT. This encodes CASSPYRDSRGGKLFF.

The chain employs TRBV5-4 and TRBJ1-1, with D unresolved. Germline V gene lookup returns CDR1 SGHNT and CDR2 YYREEE (reference sequence). This CDR3 has 12 amino acids. V lost 4 bases to trimming and J lost 5 bases, with 9 bases between them. CDR3: CASSPGGTEAFF. The DNA of the CDR3 is TGTGCCAGCAGCCCGGGCGGGACTGAAGCTTTCTTT.

Written as DNA, the CDR3 is TGTGCCAGCAGTGAACCCTCCCACTTAGCTAACTATGGCTACACCTTC. It codes for CASSEPSHLANYGYTF. The V and J genes are TRBV6-1 and TRBJ1-2; D unclear. V shed 2 bases and J shed 0 bases, with 13 bases lying between them. The CDR3 extends over 16 amino acids. Per the germline V gene, CDR1 is MNHNS and CDR2 is SASEGT.

The sample holds one count of this clone. The V gene is TRBV3-1 (or the pseudogene TRBV3-2), the J gene TRBJ1-2; TRBD1 agrees at 7 bases. The CDR3 runs 15 residues. Germline lookup yields CDR1 LGHDT and CDR2 YNNKEL (reference sequence). V shed 5 bases, J shed 4 bases, and the junction held 10 bases outside the gene matches. CDR3 region: CASSGQQGTVYGYTF. DNA of the CDR3: TGTGCCAGCAGCGGACAACAGGGGACAGTCTATGGCTACACCTTC.

The chain employs TRBV29-1 and TRBJ2-3, with TRBD2 as a possible D gene (5 bases). The V gene's germline CDR1 is SQVTM and CDR2 ANQGSEA. V was shortened by 7 bases and J by 1 base, with 9 bases between the two germline ends. The CDR3 length is 12 residues. CDR3 region: CSGLAGTDTQYF. The DNA of the CDR3 is TGCAGCGGTCTAGCTGGCACAGATACGCAGTATTTT.

The chain recombines TRBV6-5 with TRBJ1-3; 7 bases match TRBD1. The V gene end was trimmed by 2 bases and the J gene end by 2 bases; junction bases not matched to a gene: 6. Germline V gives CDR1 MNHEY, CDR2 SVGAGI. This CDR3 contains 16 residues. The CDR3 DNA is TGTGCCAGCAGTTACGGGACAGTTCAGGCTGGAAACACCATATATTTT. This translates into CASSYGTVQAGNTIYF.

In this sample, this clone turned up a few times. Other DNA sequences in this sample translate to the same CDR3. The chain employs TRBV11-2 and TRBJ2-7; D gene uncertain. From germline, CDR1 is SGHAT and CDR2 FQNNGV. Trimming took 1 base from V and 1 from J, leaving 5 bases between them. This CDR3 region has 13 residues. CDR3 amino acids: CASSLAGSYEQYF. The DNA for the CDR3 is TGTGCCAGCAGCTTAGCAGGATCCTACGAGCAGTACTTC.

This chain joins TRBV4-1 and TRBJ1-1; D might be TRBD1 (5 bases). This CDR3 contains 15 residues. Germline loops: CDR1 MGHRA, CDR2 YSYEKL. The V and J ends lost 1 base and 2 bases respectively, with 11 bases between them. The CDR3 DNA sequence: TGCGCCAGCAGCCAAGCCCGCAGGGATAACACTGAAGCTTTCTTT. It is translated as CASSQARRDNTEAFF.

V gene TRBV6-2 or TRBV6-3 combines with J gene TRBJ1-5, with D possibly matching TRBD1 (5 bases). The CDR3 length is 16 residues. Trimming removed 2 bases from V and 2 bases from J, with 13 bases in between. CDR1 MNHEY and CDR2 SVGEGT come from the germline V gene. In nucleotides, the CDR3 is TGTGCCAGCAGTTACCAAGGGGTTGAGGGCAATCAGCCCCAGCATTTT. It encodes CASSYQGVEGNQPQHF.

This clone appeared a few times. The V gene is TRBV29-1, the J gene TRBJ1-2; 10 bases match TRBD1. Germline CDR1 SQVTM, CDR2 ANQGSEA. The V segment lost 5 bases and the J segment 6 bases; nucleotides outside the gene matches: 9. This CDR3 comprises 14 residues. The CDR3 nucleotides are TGCAGCGTTTTTACTCCCGGGACAGGGGATGGCTACACCTTC. Translated: CSVFTPGTGDGYTF. The full variable domain, its missing parts supplied by reference TRBV29-1 and TRBJ1-2, is SAVISQKPSRDICQRGTSLTIQCQVDSQVTMMFWYRQQPGQSLTLIATANQGSEATYESGFVIDKFPISRPNLTFSTLTVSNMSPEDSSIYLCSVFTPGTGDGYTFGSGTRLTVV.

The chain couples TRBV12-1 to TRBJ1-1; TRBD1 is the table's D call, not checked against the DNA. TRBV12-1 is annotated as a pseudogene. This CDR3 has 18 residues. This chain's CDR3 is CASSALFTLGARNTEAFF. The DNA for the CDR3 is TGTGCCAGCAGCGCACTATTCACCTTGGGGGCCAGGAACACTGAAGCTTTCTTT.